Below, one T cell receptor (beta chain) is given with its context. Its antigen is not known. The data originate from a study of beta chain features in type 1 diabetes. Study overall: All samples together contributed 100 million to 120 million sorted cells for examination.

After removal of 0 bases from V and 4 bases from J, the junction contained 6 bases not matched to a gene. Germline loops: CDR1 LGHNT, CDR2 FRNRAP. The CDR3 is 17 amino acids. Sorting with CD45RO/CCR7/CD25/CD127/CD95/CD27 yielded naive, central memory, regulatory and stem-like memory CD4+ cells. Every isolated RNA sample was fully reverse transcribed, so sequencing captured expressed TCRB transcripts. TCRdb keeps only in-frame clones here, not all; method: immunoSEQ multiplex PCR. This table holds fewer than 25,000 clones, 50% found once. Study findings and constraints: Comparison showed that naive, central memory and Treg TCRB repertoires appeared more similar among patients than among healthy donors.

This TCR came from a man between 18 and 35 years old in good health. The sequencing input was stem cell memory CD4+ T cells from blood. The chain links TRBV12-5 to TRBJ2-2, with 9 bases that match TRBD2. The CDR3 region has the DNA TGTGCTAGTGGTTTGGTACTGCGGGGGGGCGGCACCGGGGAGCTGTTTTTT. Its translation is CASGLVLRGGGTGELFF.